This TCR beta chain was sequenced during a study of T cell changes during pregnancy in multiple sclerosis. This table comes from immunoSEQ multiplex PCR, and its TCRdb copy is limited to in-frame clones, with some not included. Of about 40,000 clones detected, 75% to 95% appear once; the ten largest clones hold approximately 8.4%. The CDR3 covers 16 residues. The trim removed 2 bases at V and 1 base at J, leaving 4 bases unmatched. Germline assignment: CDR1 SGHNT and CDR2 YYREEE (reference sequence). This rearrangement joins TRBV5-4 to TRBJ2-2; TRBD2 matches at 8 bases. The sequencing here drew on CD8+ T cells from peripheral blood mononuclear cells, taken before pregnancy. This sequence originates from a female donor with multiple sclerosis, enrolled in a pregnancy study. The CDR3 nucleotides read TGTGCCAGCAGCTTTGGCCTAGCGGGGAACACCGGGGAGCTGTTTTTT. Protein sequence: CASSFGLAGNTGELFF.